This passage covers 23 T cell receptor beta chains from one sample sequenced in a study of T cells in Graves' hyperthyroidism and ophthalmopathy. The investigators amplified TCR beta CDR3 regions from RNA transcripts. TCR CDR3 underwent first-round RT-PCR with the HTBI primer set. TCRdb analysed the multiplex PCR reads with MiXCR anew, one entry per CDR3 protein. The repertoire holds more than 500,000 distinct CDR3 sequences, with 14% to 15% as singletons. Sequencing was performed on blood. The receptors were gathered from a woman between 40 and 50 years old with Graves' ophthalmopathy.

This clonotype was counted at least ten times. The chain combines TRBV24-1 with TRBJ2-5; D is uncertain. Germline CDR1 and CDR2: KGHDR and SFDVKD. The CDR3 totals 17 residues. V was trimmed by 0 bases and J by 2 bases, leaving 15 bases between them. This CDR3 reads CATSDLTSSGLQETQYF. CDR3 DNA sequence: TGTGCCACCAGTGATTTGACGTCGTCGGGCCTACAAGAGACCCAGTACTTC.

This clonotype has at least ten counts. The rearrangement uses TRBV7-9 and TRBJ1-2; TRBD1 is a possible D gene (6 bases). Germline V gene data show CDR1 as SEHNR and CDR2 as FQNEAQ (reference sequence). This CDR3 has 16 residues. V lost 4 bases to trimming and J lost 0 bases, with 15 bases between them. The CDR3 region is CASSSHVQGTNYGYTF. CDR3 nucleotide sequence: TGTGCCAGCAGCTCACATGTACAGGGTACTAACTATGGCTACACCTTC.

This clonotype appeared many times. The CDR3 DNA reads as TGTGCCAGCAGTTATGGGGGAAATGGGTCGCCCCAGCATTTT. Amino acid sequence: CASSYGGNGSPQHF. The V gene is TRBV6-5, the J gene TRBJ1-5; D is possibly TRBD1 (5 bases). In germline, CDR1 is MNHEY, CDR2 SVGAGI. Trimming left V 3 bases short and J 9 bases short, with 15 bases between. The CDR3 runs 14 residues.

The table lists this clonotype with a few counts. The V gene is TRBV12-3 or TRBV12-4, the J gene TRBJ2-7, with 7 nucleotides matching TRBD2. V gave up 7 bases and J gave up 7 bases; unmatched junction bases: 10. CDR3 length: 13 residues. Here the CDR3 reads CASTKLLAREQYF. In DNA form, the CDR3 reads TGTGCCAGCACCAAGCTACTAGCGCGGGAGCAGTACTTC.

This clonotype has ten or more counts. This rearrangement joins TRBV12-3 or TRBV12-4 to TRBJ2-2; D unresolved. V was trimmed by 5 bases and J by 7 bases, leaving 5 bases between them. The CDR3 loop spans 11 amino acids. The CDR3, as DNA: TGTGCCAGCAGTCAGGACGGGGAGCTGTTTTTT. This sequence encodes CASSQDGELFF.

This clonotype was seen a few times. The chain combines TRBV7-4 with TRBJ2-7; 11 positions agree with TRBD2. The V gene's germline CDR1 is SGHVT and CDR2 SQSDAQ. V was pared by 3 bases and J by 2 bases, with 21 bases of the junction left unmatched. CDR3 size: 21 residues. The CDR3, as DNA: TGTGCCAGCAGCTTTAAGGCCTCGGGGACTAGCGGCCCCAAGAGCCCCTACGAGCAGTACTTC. Translation gives CASSFKASGTSGPKSPYEQYF.

CDR3 residues: CAWSRDRGNGYSNQPQHF. DNA of the CDR3: TGTGCCTGGAGTCGGGACAGGGGTAATGGATATAGCAATCAGCCCCAGCATTTT. The genes are TRBV30 and TRBJ1-5; 10 bases agree with TRBD1. Trimming removed 2 bases from V and 0 bases from J; junction bases left unmatched: 10. CDR1 and CDR2 (germline): GTSNPN, SVGIG (reference sequence). This CDR3 spans 18 amino acids.

The chain couples TRBV20-1 to TRBJ2-5, with D hard to call. Trimming took 1 base from V and 5 from J, leaving 14 bases between them. The germline CDR1 and CDR2 sequences are DFQATT and SNEGSKA (reference sequence). The CDR3 is 14 amino acids. CDR3 residues: CSARVDQTWETQYF. CDR3 DNA: TGCAGTGCTAGAGTCGACCAAACCTGGGAGACCCAGTACTTC.

Many counts were recorded for this clonotype. The chain combines TRBV27 with TRBJ1-5, with 10 bases aligning to TRBD1. The germline CDR1 and CDR2 sequences are MNHEY and SMNVEV (reference sequence). The CDR3 covers 15 residues. Germline trimming cut 6 bases from V and 2 bases from J; bases unmatched to any gene: 4. The DNA of the CDR3 is TGTGCCAGCAGCCGAGGGACAGGGGGCAATCAGCCCCAGCATTTT. Amino acid sequence: CASSRGTGGNQPQHF.

This clonotype has a count of ten or more. The chain carries TRBV7-9 and TRBJ2-5; 7 bases agree with TRBD1. V trimming: 4 bases; J trimming: 4 bases; junction bases outside the gene matches: 3. The CDR3 consists of 13 residues. Germline CDR1 SEHNR, CDR2 FQNEAQ (reference sequence). In DNA, the CDR3 is TGTGCCAGCAGCTCGACAGGGTCAGAGACCCAGTACTTC. This sequence encodes CASSSTGSETQYF.

A few counts support this clonotype. V gene TRBV10-3 combines with J gene TRBJ2-7, with D unresolved. Between the trimmed V and J ends, which lost 3 bases and 0 bases, there was a span of 6 bases. Germline V gives CDR1 ENHRY, CDR2 SYGVKD. This CDR3 region has 13 residues. The CDR3 here is CAISEADSYEQYF. CDR3 sequence (DNA): TGTGCCATCAGTGAAGCAGACTCCTACGAGCAGTACTTC.

The gene calls are TRBV20-1 and TRBJ2-7; 7 bases match TRBD1. V gave up 3 bases and J gave up 7 bases; unmatched junction bases: 12. The CDR3 has 14 residues. Per the germline V gene, CDR1 is DFQATT and CDR2 is SNEGSKA (reference sequence). The DNA for the CDR3 is TGCAGTGCTAGGGACAGGACACGCGGGTGGGAGCAGTACTTC. It specifies CSARDRTRGWEQYF.

This clonotype was picked up many times. This chain's CDR3 is CASSYGRESQETQYF. CDR3 DNA: TGTGCCAGCAGTTACGGCCGGGAGTCCCAAGAGACCCAGTACTTC. The chain links TRBV6-2 or TRBV6-3 to TRBJ2-5, with D tentatively TRBD2 (6 bases). CDR3 size: 15 residues. Looked up from germline, CDR1 is MNHEY and CDR2 is SVGEGT. V shed 2 bases and J shed 1 base, with 11 bases lying between them.

The V call is TRBV20-1, the J call TRBJ2-7, with TRBD1 matching 7 bases. Germline V CDR1 and CDR2: DFQATT, SNEGSKA (reference sequence). The length of the CDR3 is 14 residues. V was clipped by 2 bases and J by 5 bases; unmatched bases: 9. The CDR3 bases are TGCAGTGCTAGAATACAGGGGAGCATTCACGAGCAGTACTTC. Its translation: CSARIQGSIHEQYF.

This clonotype showed up many times. This chain uses TRBV9 with TRBJ2-3; a weak D match, TRBD2 (7 bases). The CDR3 extends over 17 amino acids. Germline lookup yields CDR1 SGDLS and CDR2 YYNGEE. The V end was cut by 0 bases, the J end by 5 bases, with 19 bases between. As DNA, the CDR3 is TGTGCCAGCAGCGTAGGCGCCCTAGCGGAGGGGGTAGATACGCAGTATTTT. Translation: CASSVGALAEGVDTQYF.

The chain uses TRBV18 and TRBJ1-2; D is ambiguous. The CDR3 has 13 residues. V was shortened by 0 bases and J by 6 bases, with 8 bases between the two germline ends. CDR1 KGHSH and CDR2 LQKENI come from the germline V gene. CDR3 nucleotide sequence: TGTGCCAGCTCACCACCCTTGGTGGATGGCTACACCTTC. Its protein is CASSPPLVDGYTF.

In its sample, this clonotype was seen many times. This chain links TRBV6-1 with TRBJ2-2; 8 bases line up with TRBD2. The trim removed 6 bases at V and 3 bases at J, leaving 9 bases unmatched. The germline CDR1 and CDR2 sequences are MNHNS and SASEGT. This CDR3 is 16 amino acids long. DNA of the CDR3: TGTGCCAGCAGGAGGTTTGGTAGCGGGGACACCGGGGAGCTGTTTTTT. This codes for CASRRFGSGDTGELFF.

In this sample, this clonotype turned up many times. The chain recombines TRBV27 with TRBJ1-2; D remains ambiguous. CDR1 and CDR2 (germline): MNHEY, SMNVEV (reference sequence). There are 14 residues in the CDR3. Trimming pared 5 bases from V and 4 bases from J, leaving 14 bases between. CDR3 protein: CASSAVPLGYGYTF. In DNA, the CDR3 is TGTGCCAGCAGTGCCGTCCCTCTGGGCTATGGCTACACCTTC.

This chain joins TRBV6-5 and TRBJ1-5; D unclear. The CDR3 consists of 14 residues. CDR1 and CDR2 (germline): MNHEY, SVGAGI. V lost 4 bases to trimming and J lost 5 bases, with 12 bases between them. CDR3: CASSLTPLDQPQHF. CDR3 DNA sequence: TGTGCCAGCAGTTTGACACCACTTGATCAGCCCCAGCATTTT.

This clonotype was picked up a small number of times. V gene TRBV10-3 combines with J gene TRBJ1-6, with D uncertain. Germline CDR1 and CDR2: ENHRY and SYGVKD. V dropped 8 bases and J dropped 0 bases, with 5 bases sitting between them. This CDR3 region has 13 residues. CDR3 loop: CAIRSSYNSPLHF. Here the CDR3 DNA reads TGTGCCATCCGGAGCTCCTATAATTCACCCCTCCACTTT.

This clonotype was seen repeatedly, ten times or more. V is TRBV29-1 and J is TRBJ1-1; D is unclear. Germline CDR1 is SQVTM and CDR2 is ANQGSEA. This CDR3 contains 12 residues. Trimming took off 6 bases at V and 1 base at J, with 9 bases between the two ends. The CDR3 DNA reads TGCAGCGTCTGGGATCCGAACACTGAAGCTTTCTTT. Encoded protein: CSVWDPNTEAFF.

The V gene is TRBV6-1, the J gene TRBJ2-2, with TRBD2 as a possible D gene (6 bases). The V and J ends lost 5 bases and 0 bases respectively, with 10 bases between them. Germline CDR1 reads MNHNS; CDR2 reads SASEGT. This CDR3 contains 15 residues. CDR3 sequence (DNA): TGTGCCAGCAGTACCCGGGACTCGAACACCGGGGAGCTGTTTTTT. The encoded protein is CASSTRDSNTGELFF.

This clonotype came up a few times. The V and J genes are TRBV6-2 or TRBV6-3 and TRBJ2-7; 7 bases map to TRBD1. The CDR3 loop spans 18 amino acids. Germline V CDR1 and CDR2: MNHEY, SVGEGT. V lost 3 bases to trimming and J lost 4 bases; unmatched junction nucleotides: 18. The CDR3 DNA sequence: TGTGCCAGCAGTTATCTTCCTATTGTTGGGACAGCCATTTACGAGCAGTACTTC. Translating it yields CASSYLPIVGTAIYEQYF.